The T cell receptor beta chain described here comes from a study of blood T cell repertoires in COVID-19. Across the study: Acute-phase and convalescent COVID-19 samples originated in the United States, Italy and Spain. T cells, B-cell-depleted T cells, or PBMCs provided the cDNA or gDNA that served as material.

In the authors' workflow: Estimated nucleated cell counts came from reference gene primer amplification. Produced via immunoSEQ multiplex PCR; TCRdb's table is partial and in-frame only. For V, J and clone size, that table is used; D and trimming come from the DNA. The sample records some 93,000 clones, approximately 86% being singletons. Sequencing was carried out using peripheral blood. The receptor was derived from a man in his 60s with acute or convalescent COVID-19.

CDR3 sequence: CASGLTGNTEAFF. In nucleotides, the CDR3 is TGTGCTAGTGGTTTGACGGGGAACACTGAAGCTTTCTTT. The chain couples TRBV12-5 to TRBJ1-1, with unresolved D. Germline CDR1 and CDR2: LGHNT and FRNRAP. The V end was cut by 2 bases, the J end by 1 base, with 5 bases between. This CDR3 has 13 residues.